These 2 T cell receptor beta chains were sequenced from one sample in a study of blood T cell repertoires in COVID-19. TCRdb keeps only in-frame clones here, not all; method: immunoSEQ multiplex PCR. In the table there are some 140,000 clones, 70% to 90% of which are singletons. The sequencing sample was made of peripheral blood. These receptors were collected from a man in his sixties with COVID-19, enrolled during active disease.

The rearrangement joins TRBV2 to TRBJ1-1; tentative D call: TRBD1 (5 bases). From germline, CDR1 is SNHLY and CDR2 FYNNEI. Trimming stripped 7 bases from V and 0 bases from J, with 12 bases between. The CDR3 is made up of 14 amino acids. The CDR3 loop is CASKAGRMNTEAFF. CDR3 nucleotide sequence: TGTGCCAGCAAGGCAGGGAGGATGAACACTGAAGCTTTCTTT.

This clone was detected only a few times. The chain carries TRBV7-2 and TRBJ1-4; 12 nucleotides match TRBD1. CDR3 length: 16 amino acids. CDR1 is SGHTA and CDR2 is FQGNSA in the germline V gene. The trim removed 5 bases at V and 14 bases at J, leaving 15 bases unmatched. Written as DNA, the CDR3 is TGTGCCAGCAGCCCCGGGACAGGGGGCGCAGTGGGGGGCCTGTTTTTT. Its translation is CASSPGTGGAVGGLFF. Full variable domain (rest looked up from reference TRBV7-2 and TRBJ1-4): GAGVSQSPSNKVTEKGKDVELRCDPISGHTALYWYRQSLGQGLEFLIYFQGNSAPDKSGLPSDRFSAERTGGSVSTLTIQRTQQEDSAVYLCASSPGTGGAVGGLFFGSGTQLSVL.